A selection of T cell receptor beta chains follows, all from one sample in a study of blood T cell repertoires in COVID-19. Data came from immunoSEQ multiplex PCR; TCRdb stores just in-frame clones and leaves some out. Here the sample spans fewer than 70,000 clones, over 70% being singletons. Sequenced sample: peripheral blood. These TCRs come from a human donor in a cohort sampled during active COVID-19. Each CDR3 is given with its conserved first and last residue. The order of the fields is J gene, V gene, D gene, clone size, CDR3 protein, CDR3 DNA. The D gene is left open where the match is weak. Some rows have no size entry. The others give once, few or many, or a class for an expanded clone.

TRBJ1-5	TRBV28	.	.	CASSFGGFNQPQHF	TGTGCCAGCAGTTTCGGAGGGTTCAATCAGCCCCAGCATTTT
TRBJ2-1	TRBV23-1	TRBD2	.	CASSQVLTSGSPGYNEQFF	TGCGCCAGCAGTCAGGTTCTGACTAGCGGGAGCCCCGGCTACAATGAGCAGTTCTTC
TRBJ1-6	TRBV2	.	.	CASKERRDNSPLHF	TGTGCCAGCAAAGAAAGACGGGATAATTCACCCCTCCACTTT
TRBJ2-3	TRBV19	TRBD2	.	CASSPQLAGGSDTQYF	TGTGCCAGTAGTCCCCAACTAGCGGGAGGTTCAGATACGCAGTATTTT
TRBJ2-1	TRBV19	TRBD1	.	CASSPQGATQQFF	TGTGCCAGTTCCCCACAGGGGGCTACCCAGCAGTTCTTC
TRBJ1-5	TRBV27	TRBD1	.	CASSPDRGVLGNQPQHF	TGTGCCAGCAGTCCGGACAGGGGAGTTTTGGGCAATCAGCCCCAGCATTTT
TRBJ1-2	TRBV12-5	TRBD1	.	CASAHSDRAGYGYTF	TGTGCTAGTGCCCATTCTGACAGGGCAGGCTATGGCTACACCTTC
TRBJ1-1	TRBV7-2	TRBD1	.	CASSPLWQGAAFF	TGTGCCAGCAGCCCCCTCTGGCAGGGGGCTGCTTTCTTT
TRBJ2-1	TRBV3-1/TRBV3-2	.	.	CASSQEIVAKYNEQFF	TGTGCCAGCAGCCAAGAGATAGTAGCGAAGTACAATGAGCAGTTCTTC
TRBJ2-7	TRBV20-1	TRBD2	.	CSASTGGEQYF	TGCAGTGCTAGCACGGGAGGCGAGCAGTACTTC
TRBJ1-1	TRBV9	.	.	CASSVEAGGTEAFF	TGTGCCAGCAGCGTAGAAGCAGGAGGGACTGAAGCTTTCTTT
TRBJ2-7	TRBV11-2	.	.	CASILNRDSREQYF	TGTGCCAGCATCCTTAACAGGGATTCGAGAGAGCAGTACTTC
TRBJ1-1	TRBV4-1	TRBD1	.	CASSLLTGGAGAEAFF	TGCGCCAGCAGCTTATTAACAGGGGGCGCGGGGGCTGAAGCTTTCTTT
TRBJ1-1	TRBV20-1	.	once	CSASQNTEAFF	TGCAGTGCTAGCCAGAACACTGAAGCTTTCTTT
TRBJ2-7	TRBV7-2	.	.	CASSLVSTQYF	TGTGCCAGCAGCTTAGTTAGCACCCAGTACTTC
TRBJ1-6	TRBV19	TRBD1	.	CASSARASGGAFSPLHF	TGTGCCAGTAGTGCGAGAGCCTCAGGGGGCGCATTTTCACCCCTCCACTTT
TRBJ1-5	TRBV21-1	.	.	CASSQQGADENYSNQPQHF	TGTGCCAGCAGCCAGCAGGGTGCGGATGAGAATTATAGCAATCAGCCCCAGCATTTT
TRBJ2-7	TRBV4-1	.	.	CASSQAQFQRDGTYEQYF	TGCGCCAGCAGCCAAGCCCAGTTCCAGCGTGACGGGACCTACGAGCAGTACTTC